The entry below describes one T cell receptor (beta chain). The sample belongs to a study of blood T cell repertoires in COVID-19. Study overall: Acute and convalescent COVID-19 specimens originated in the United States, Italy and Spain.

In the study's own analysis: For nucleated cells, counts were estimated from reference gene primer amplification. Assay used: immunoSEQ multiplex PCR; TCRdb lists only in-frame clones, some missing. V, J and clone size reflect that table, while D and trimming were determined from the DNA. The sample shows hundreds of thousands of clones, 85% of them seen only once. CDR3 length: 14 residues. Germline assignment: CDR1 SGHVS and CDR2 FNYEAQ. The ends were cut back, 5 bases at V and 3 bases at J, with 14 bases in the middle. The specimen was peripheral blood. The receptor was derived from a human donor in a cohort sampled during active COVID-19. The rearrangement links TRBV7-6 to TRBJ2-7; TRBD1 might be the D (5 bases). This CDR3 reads CASSLAQGNYEQYF. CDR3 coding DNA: TGTGCCAGCAGCCTCGCCCAGGGAAACTACGAGCAGTACTTC.